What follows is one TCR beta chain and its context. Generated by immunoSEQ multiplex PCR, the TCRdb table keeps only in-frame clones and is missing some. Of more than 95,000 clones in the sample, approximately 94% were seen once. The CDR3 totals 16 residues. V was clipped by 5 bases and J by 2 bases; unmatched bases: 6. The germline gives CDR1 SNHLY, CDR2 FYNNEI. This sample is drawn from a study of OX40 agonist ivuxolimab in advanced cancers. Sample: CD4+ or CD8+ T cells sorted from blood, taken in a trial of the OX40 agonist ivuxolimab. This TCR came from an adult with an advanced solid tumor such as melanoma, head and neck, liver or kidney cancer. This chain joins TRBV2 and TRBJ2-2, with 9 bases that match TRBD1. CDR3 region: CASSFTTGGNTGELFF. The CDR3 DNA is TGTGCCAGCAGTTTTACGACAGGGGGTAACACCGGGGAGCTGTTTTTT.